One and the same sample provided the 29 T cell receptor beta chains below, sequenced in a study of T cell responses to AZD1222 COVID-19 vaccine. This table comes from immunoSEQ multiplex PCR, and its TCRdb copy is limited to in-frame clones, with some not included. The repertoire includes roughly 120,000 clones, roughly 87% of them detected once, and under 3.5% sits in the top ten. The starting material was peripheral blood, obtained on day 0 of AZD1222 vaccination. The receptors derive from an adult in good health.

The chain has TRBV7-2 and TRBJ2-2; perhaps TRBD2 as D (6 bases). V was clipped by 5 bases and J by 4 bases, with 14 bases between them. The CDR3 sequence is 15 residues long. From germline, CDR1 is SGHTA and CDR2 FQGNSA. This CDR3 is CASSTVQGGTGELFF. CDR3 bases: TGTGCCAGCAGCACAGTTCAGGGAGGCACCGGGGAGCTGTTTTTT.

The genes are TRBV6-2 or TRBV6-3 and TRBJ2-7; 7 nucleotides agree with TRBD1. CDR3 size: 16 residues. V gave up 5 bases and J gave up 1 base; unmatched junction bases: 11. Germline V gene data show CDR1 as MNHEY and CDR2 as SVGEGT. The CDR3 is CASSPPWDRSSYEQYF. The CDR3 DNA reads as TGTGCCAGCAGTCCCCCCTGGGACAGAAGTTCCTACGAGCAGTACTTC.

This sequence joins TRBV5-1 and TRBJ2-5, with TRBD1 matching 7 bases. Germline V gene data show CDR1 as SGHRS and CDR2 as YFSETQ. Unmatched junction bases numbered 7, after V lost 0 bases and J lost 5 bases. This CDR3 has 15 residues. The CDR3 is CASSLVPGTEETQYF. As DNA, the CDR3 is TGCGCCAGCAGCTTGGTTCCCGGGACAGAGGAGACCCAGTACTTC.

This clone was found a few times. V is TRBV15 and J is TRBJ1-4; TRBD1 matches 7 bases. Germline V lookup: CDR1 LNHNV, CDR2 YYDKDF (reference sequence). The V segment lost 0 bases and the J segment 8 bases; nucleotides outside the gene matches: 6. The CDR3 has 15 residues. CDR3: CATSRDQQGPEKLFF. The CDR3 DNA sequence: TGTGCCACCAGCAGAGATCAACAGGGGCCCGAAAAACTGTTTTTT.

The chain uses TRBV6-5 and TRBJ1-1, with TRBD1 identical over 9 bases. CDR1 is MNHEY and CDR2 is SVGAGI in the germline V gene. V lost 6 bases and J lost 11; bases outside the gene matches: 7. The CDR3 spans 12 residues. The DNA for the CDR3 is TGTGCCAGCAGACCCGGGACAGGGAGTGCTTTCTTT. Amino acids: CASRPGTGSAFF.

This CDR3 is CASNLEGRGFNQPQHF. The CDR3 nucleotides read TGTGCCAGCAACCTCGAGGGCAGGGGCTTCAATCAGCCCCAGCATTTT. J is TRBJ1-5 and V is TRBV2; tentatively, D is TRBD1 (6 bases). CDR3 size: 16 residues. The germline V and J ends were trimmed by 7 bases and 3 bases, with 19 bases remaining between them. Germline V gene data show CDR1 as SNHLY and CDR2 as FYNNEI.

CDR3: CASSIVGRTNTEAFF. The CDR3 DNA reads as TGTGCCAGTAGTATAGTAGGACGAACGAACACTGAAGCTTTCTTT. This chain links TRBV19 with TRBJ1-1, with unresolved D. There are 15 residues in the CDR3. V was clipped by 1 base and J by 1 base, with 10 bases between them. Germline V gives CDR1 LNHDA, CDR2 SQIVND (reference sequence). Supplemented by reference TRBV19 and TRBJ1-1, the full variable domain reads DGGITQSPKYLFRKEGQNVTLSCEQNLNHDAMYWYRQDPGQGLRLIYYSQIVNDFQKGDIAEGYSVSREKKESFPLTVTSAQKNPTAFYLCASSIVGRTNTEAFFGQGTRLTVV.

V and J are TRBV5-4 and TRBJ1-4, with D possibly matching TRBD1 (5 bases). Deletions cut 5 bases from V and 7 bases from J, with 21 bases between. Germline V gene sequence: CDR1 SGHNT, CDR2 YYREEE (reference sequence). This CDR3 contains 16 residues. Here the CDR3 reads CASSPTIRDVGEKLFF. The DNA for the CDR3 is TGTGCCAGCAGTCCCACAATCCGGGACGTGGGTGAAAAACTGTTTTTT.

V gene TRBV6-5 combines with J gene TRBJ2-1, with 11 bases matching TRBD2. Trimming at V came to 5 bases and at J to 3 bases, leaving 0 bases not matched to a gene. Per germline, CDR1 MNHEY and CDR2 SVGAGI. There are 14 residues in the CDR3. The CDR3 DNA follows: TGTGCCAGCAGTCTAGCGGGGGGCTACAATGAGCAGTTCTTC. It specifies CASSLAGGYNEQFF.

The chain links TRBV5-4 to TRBJ2-7; no definite D call. Germline loops: CDR1 SGHNT, CDR2 YYREEE (reference sequence). CDR3 size: 15 residues. Trimming shortened V by 0 bases and J by 0 bases, and 10 bases separated the two germline ends. The CDR3 DNA reads TGTGCCAGCAGCTTGGAACGGCTAAGCTCCTACGAGCAGTACTTC. Its protein product is CASSLERLSSYEQYF. Supplemented by reference TRBV5-4 and TRBJ2-7, the full variable domain reads ETGVTQSPTHLIKTRGQQVTLRCSSQSGHNTVSWYQQALGQGPQFIFQYYREEENGRGNFPPRFSGLQFPNYSSELNVNALELDDSALYLCASSLERLSSYEQYFGPGTRLTVT.

This clone was detected only once. The chain recombines TRBV6-1 with TRBJ1-3; D is unclear. This CDR3 comprises 17 residues. Trimming took 3 bases from V and 0 from J, leaving 15 bases between them. Germline V CDR1 and CDR2: MNHNS, SASEGT. DNA for the CDR3: TGTGCCAGCAGTGACCCTGGGCGAGGAGCCTCTGGAAACACCATATATTTT. Translating gives CASSDPGRGASGNTIYF.

Note on this clone: An end of the junction differs from the germline gene, which may be a read error. The gene calls are TRBV24-1 and TRBJ2-3; D is unclear. The CDR3 has 18 amino acids. CDR1 and CDR2 from the germline V gene are KGHDR and SFDVKD. The CDR3 spells CATSDSTGAWIKTDTQYF. The CDR3 coding sequence is TGTGCTACCAGTGATTCCACCGGTGCGTGGATCAAGACAGATACGCAGTATTTT.

The chain combines TRBV30 with TRBJ2-3; 11 bases align to TRBD2. Looked up from germline, CDR1 is GTSNPN and CDR2 is SVGIG (reference sequence). With V trimmed by 3 bases and J by 2 bases, 1 base remained unmatched. There are 14 residues in the CDR3. CDR3 in amino acids: CAWRLAGATDTQYF. The CDR3, as DNA: TGTGCCTGGAGACTAGCGGGGGCCACAGATACGCAGTATTTT.

The table lists this clone with a count of one. The chain recombines TRBV28 with TRBJ2-1, with 8 positions matching TRBD1. The CDR3 is 14 amino acids. Trimming cost V 6 bases and J 10 bases; bases outside gene matches: 11. Per germline, CDR1 MDHEN and CDR2 SYDVKM. The chain's CDR3 is CASRVGFQGAEQFF. The CDR3 DNA is TGTGCCAGCAGGGTGGGTTTCCAGGGGGCGGAGCAGTTCTTC.

The genes are TRBV11-2 and TRBJ1-3; TRBD1 agrees at 8 bases. The CDR3 extends over 15 amino acids. Germline assignment: CDR1 SGHAT and CDR2 FQNNGV. V shed 5 bases, J shed 4 bases, and the junction held 7 bases outside the gene matches. The CDR3 DNA follows: TGTGCCAGCAGCCCCCAGGGGGCAGTCGGAAACACCATATATTTT. Its protein product is CASSPQGAVGNTIYF.

This clone came up a few times. The chain couples TRBV11-2 to TRBJ1-1; D is unresolved. The CDR3 is 15 amino acids. Germline V gene data show CDR1 as SGHAT and CDR2 as FQNNGV. V was pared by 9 bases and J by 1 base, with 18 bases between. DNA for the CDR3: TGTGCCAGTCGCGCATTCAGGTCTCCGAACACTGAAGCTTTCTTT. Protein: CASRAFRSPNTEAFF.

The chain links TRBV2 to TRBJ2-5; no clear D gene. The germline V gene encodes CDR1 SNHLY and CDR2 FYNNEI. Between the trimmed V and J ends, which lost 7 bases and 5 bases, there was a span of 11 bases. CDR3 length: 12 residues. The CDR3 reads CASNWLGETQYF. CDR3 nucleotide sequence: TGTGCCAGCAACTGGTTGGGGGAGACCCAGTACTTC.

CDR3 protein: CAWSGGGGQPQHF. As DNA, the CDR3 is TGTGCCTGGAGTGGGGGGGGTGGTCAGCCCCAGCATTTT. The V call is TRBV30, the J call TRBJ1-5, with a tentative D call TRBD1 (5 bases). Germline CDR1 reads GTSNPN; CDR2 reads SVGIG (reference sequence). This CDR3 contains 13 residues. The V gene lost 1 base and the J gene lost 6 bases, with 10 bases spanning the gap.

The chain employs TRBV5-5 and TRBJ1-2, with D maybe TRBD1 (5 bases). Trimming stripped 6 bases from V and 2 bases from J, with 23 bases between. From germline, CDR1 is SGHKS and CDR2 YYEKEE (reference sequence). The CDR3 sequence is 17 residues long. In DNA form, the CDR3 reads TGTGCCAGCACCCCCCGGGAGACAGAACAAGGAAACTATGGCTACACCTTC. Translating gives CASTPRETEQGNYGYTF.

The chain has TRBV6-5 and TRBJ1-1; D may be TRBD1 (5 bases). The length of the CDR3 is 14 residues. Germline CDR1 is MNHEY and CDR2 is SVGAGI. With 5 bases removed from V and 0 bases from J, the gap between germline ends came to 10 bases. The CDR3 is CASSPWGMNTEAFF. CDR3 DNA sequence: TGTGCCAGCAGTCCCTGGGGCATGAACACTGAAGCTTTCTTT.

V and J are TRBV7-2 and TRBJ2-7; unclear D gene. The CDR3 length is 14 residues. The ends were cut back, 1 base at V and 2 bases at J, with 9 bases in the middle. Germline values: CDR1 SGHTA, CDR2 FQGNSA. The CDR3 bases are TGTGCCAGCAGCTTAGGGCAGACGCCCTACGAGCAGTACTTC. Its protein product is CASSLGQTPYEQYF. Complete variable domain (other parts from reference TRBV7-2 and TRBJ2-7): GAGVSQSPSNKVTEKGKDVELRCDPISGHTALYWYRQSLGQGLEFLIYFQGNSAPDKSGLPSDRFSAERTGGSVSTLTIQRTQQEDSAVYLCASSLGQTPYEQYFGPGTRLTVT.

The chain is built from TRBV7-2 and TRBJ1-2, with TRBD1 as a possible D gene (6 bases). This CDR3 spans 15 amino acids. Trimming removed 4 bases at V and 5 bases at J, with 17 bases between. In germline, CDR1 is SGHTA, CDR2 FQGNSA. The CDR3 nucleotides read TGTGCCAGCAGCTCCCGGGGGGCAGGGGCTTATGGCTACACCTTC. It translates to CASSSRGAGAYGYTF.

J is TRBJ2-6 and V is TRBV24-1, with a possible D match to TRBD1 (6 bases). The CDR3 loop spans 16 amino acids. Germline V gives CDR1 KGHDR, CDR2 SFDVKD. V was pared by 3 bases and J by 4 bases, with 12 bases between. The CDR3 DNA reads as TGTGCCACCAGTGATCCCGACAGGCCGGGGGCCAACGTCCTGACTTTC. Translated: CATSDPDRPGANVLTF.

With regard to this clone: This same CDR3 is encoded by further DNA sequences in the sample. The chain combines TRBV5-1 with TRBJ2-2; D might be TRBD1 or TRBD2, each matching 6 bases. V lost 1 base to trimming and J lost 5 bases, with 12 bases between them. The CDR3 runs to 15 residues. Germline CDR1 and CDR2: SGHRS and YFSETQ. CDR3 coding DNA: TGCGCCAGCAGCTTGTTAGGGGGGCGGACCGGGGAGCTGTTTTTT. Residues: CASSLLGGRTGELFF.

The chain is built from TRBV3-1 (or the pseudogene TRBV3-2) and TRBJ1-1; D possibly corresponds to TRBD1 (5 bases). This CDR3 has 12 amino acids. Trimming stripped 4 bases from V and 8 bases from J, with 11 bases between. Per the germline V gene, CDR1 is LGHDT and CDR2 is YNNKEL (reference sequence). In DNA, the CDR3 is TGTGCCAGCAGCCCCGGGGGGTGGGAAGCTTTCTTT. It yields the protein CASSPGGWEAFF.

The chain joins TRBV19 to TRBJ1-1, with D perhaps TRBD1 (6 bases). CDR1 is LNHDA and CDR2 is SQIVND in the germline V gene (reference sequence). The CDR3 covers 13 residues. Trimming removed 6 bases from V and 3 bases from J, with 11 bases in between. The CDR3 is CASSLQGDTEAFF. In DNA form, the CDR3 reads TGTGCCAGTAGCCTACAGGGTGACACTGAAGCTTTCTTT.

This clone has more than one count but fewer than ten. J is TRBJ2-7 and V is TRBV9, with 11 bases fitting TRBD1. CDR1 and CDR2 (germline): SGDLS, YYNGEE. CDR3 length: 15 amino acids. The junction had 4 bases not matched to a gene; V was cut back by 0 bases and J by 5 bases. The CDR3 loop is CASSVGGTGGDEQYF. The CDR3 region has the DNA TGTGCCAGCAGCGTAGGAGGGACAGGGGGAGACGAGCAGTACTTC.

The rearrangement links TRBV28 to TRBJ2-2, with D hard to call. Germline assignment: CDR1 MDHEN and CDR2 SYDVKM. The CDR3 has 15 amino acids. Trimming removed 6 bases at V and 6 bases at J, with 17 bases between. CDR3 DNA: TGTGCCAGCAGATGGGGAAGGGCCTTTGCCGGGGAGCTGTTTTTT. It specifies CASRWGRAFAGELFF.

The rearrangement joins TRBV2 to TRBJ1-1, with a weak D call TRBD1 (6 bases). Per the germline V gene, CDR1 is SNHLY and CDR2 is FYNNEI. The ends were cut back, 4 bases at V and 5 bases at J, with 14 bases in the middle. The CDR3 is 14 amino acids. CDR3 loop: CASSVRGARTEAFF. The DNA of the CDR3 is TGTGCCAGCAGTGTGAGGGGGGCGAGGACTGAAGCTTTCTTT.